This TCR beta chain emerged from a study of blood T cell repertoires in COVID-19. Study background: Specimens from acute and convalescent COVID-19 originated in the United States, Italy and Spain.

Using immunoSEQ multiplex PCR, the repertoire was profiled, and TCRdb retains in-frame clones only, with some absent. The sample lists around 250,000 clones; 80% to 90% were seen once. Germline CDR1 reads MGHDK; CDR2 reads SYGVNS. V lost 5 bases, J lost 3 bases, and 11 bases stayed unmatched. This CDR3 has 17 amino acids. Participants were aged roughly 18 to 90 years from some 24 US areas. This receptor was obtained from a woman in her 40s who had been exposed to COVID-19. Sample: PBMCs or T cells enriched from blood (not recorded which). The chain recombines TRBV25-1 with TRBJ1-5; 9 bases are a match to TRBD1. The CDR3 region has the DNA TGTGCCAGCAGTCCGTCATCCGGGACAGGGACCAATCAGCCCCAGCATTTT. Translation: CASSPSSGTGTNQPQHF.